A single sample gave rise to the 9 T cell receptor beta chains below, sequenced in a study of T-cell reconstitution after alpha-beta-depleted transplantation in children. Unique molecular identifiers featured in how the TCRbeta library was prepared. Using its own MiXCR run on the PCR reads, TCRdb lists one record per CDR3 protein. This sample has fewer than 550,000 distinct CDR3 sequences, with 11% found just once. The sequenced sample was PBMCs, mostly from graft donor cells, obtained 180 days after TCRalphabeta/CD19-depleted stem cell transplant. These receptors all stem from a female patient under 10 years old who had a stem cell transplant for aplastic anemia, so the T cells may come from the graft donor.

This clonotype was seen a handful of times. The V gene is TRBV20-1, the J gene TRBJ1-2; D uncertain. V gave up 5 bases and J gave up 0 bases, with 16 bases separating them. This CDR3 region has 15 residues. CDR1 DFQATT and CDR2 SNEGSKA come from the germline V gene (reference sequence). For the CDR3, the DNA is TGCAGTGCTCGGCGACCGGGCAGACCTAACTATGGCTACACCTTC. Encoded protein: CSARRPGRPNYGYTF.

The rearrangement links TRBV6-1 to TRBJ2-1; 11 bases fit TRBD2. This CDR3 has 13 residues. Germline trimming cut 6 bases from V and 10 bases from J; bases unmatched to any gene: 5. Germline V gives CDR1 MNHNS, CDR2 SASEGT. DNA for the CDR3: TGTGCCAGCAGAAACTTAGCGGGAGGGGAGCAGTTCTTC. Amino acids: CASRNLAGGEQFF.

The chain carries TRBV12-3 or TRBV12-4 and TRBJ1-2; D is possibly TRBD1 (6 bases). This CDR3 region has 16 residues. V lost 4 bases and J 5 bases, leaving 20 bases between the germline ends. CDR3 coding DNA: TGTGCCAGCAGTTCGTCGAGTCCAGGGGCAGATTATGGCTACACCTTC. This codes for CASSSSSPGADYGYTF.

The chain combines TRBV12-3 or TRBV12-4 with TRBJ1-2; D unclear. Trimming stripped 3 bases from V and 5 bases from J, with 10 bases between. CDR3 length equals 13 residues. The chain's CDR3 is CASSFSSSYGYTF. The CDR3 nucleotides are TGTGCCAGCAGTTTCAGCAGTTCGTATGGCTACACCTTC.

This clonotype was seen many times. The chain recombines TRBV15 with TRBJ1-5; tentatively, D is TRBD1 (5 bases). Trimming left V 1 base short and J 8 bases short, with 9 bases between. This CDR3 is 13 amino acids long. Per germline, CDR1 LNHNV and CDR2 YYDKDF (reference sequence). The CDR3 here is CATSRGWGEPQHF. The CDR3 nucleotides are TGTGCCACCAGCAGAGGTTGGGGGGAGCCCCAGCATTTT.

The chain carries TRBV6-1 and TRBJ2-1, with D perhaps being TRBD1 or TRBD2 (6 bases each). Germline values: CDR1 MNHNS, CDR2 SASEGT. V lost 6 bases and J lost 9, with 18 bases in between. This CDR3 is 14 amino acids long. CDR3 residues: CASSLHGWGAEQFF. CDR3 DNA sequence: TGTGCCAGCAGCCTCCACGGGTGGGGGGCTGAGCAGTTCTTC.

The table lists this clonotype with a count of one. A read error may be the cause here, since a much bigger clone is one base away. V usage is TRBV18 and J usage is TRBJ1-5; 8 bases fit TRBD1. CDR1 is KGHSH and CDR2 is LQKENI in the germline V gene. The CDR3 sequence is 16 residues long. The CDR3: CTSSPSGQGGRQPQHF. In DNA, the CDR3 is TGTACCAGCTCACCGAGCGGACAGGGAGGACGTCAGCCCCAGCATTTT.

The V and J genes are TRBV7-9 and TRBJ2-5, with 9 nucleotides matching TRBD2. CDR3 length: 14 residues. Germline-derived CDR1 and CDR2 are SEHNR and FQNEAQ (reference sequence). Trimming cost V 1 base and J 5 bases; bases outside gene matches: 2. In DNA, the CDR3 is TGTGCCAGCAGCTTAGTAACTAGCGGGGAGACCCAGTACTTC. Translating gives CASSLVTSGETQYF. The entire variable domain, with the rest obtained from reference TRBV7-9 and TRBJ2-5, is as follows: DTGVSQNPRHKITKRGQNVTFRCDPISEHNRLYWYRQTLGQGPEFLTYFQNEAQLEKSRLLSDRFSAERPKGSFSTLEIQRTEQGDSAMYLCASSLVTSGETQYFGPGTRLLVL.

This sequence joins TRBV25-1 and TRBJ1-5; D unclear. The CDR3 covers 14 residues. Germline CDR1 and CDR2: MGHDK and SYGVNS. The V gene lost 4 bases and the J gene lost 6 bases, with 13 bases spanning the gap. Written as DNA, the CDR3 is TGTGCCAGCAGTGCATGTTGCGAGCGTCAGCCCCAGCATTTT. It yields the protein CASSACCERQPQHF.